The 32 T cell receptor beta chains given below trace back to one sample, sequenced in a study of vaccination effects on CD4 cells after COVID-19. Their antigens are not known. Repertoires were generated with immunoSEQ multiplex PCR, while TCRdb's copy carries only in-frame clones and drops some. Of about 61,000 clones in the sample, roughly 80% were seen once. Expansion with viral peptide pools was applied to antigen-specific CD4+ T cells by the ViraFEST assay prior to sequencing. Following culture for under 12 days, CD4+ T cells were isolated. The source was CD4+ T cells from PBMCs cultured with HCoV-229E spike peptides, collected before COVID-19 vaccination. The receptors were sampled from a human donor who received a COVID-19 vaccine.

This sequence joins TRBV4-1 and TRBJ2-1, with TRBD2 matching 7 bases. The CDR3 runs to 16 residues. Trimming cost V 1 base and J 0 bases; bases outside gene matches: 3. Germline-derived CDR1 and CDR2 are MGHRA and YSYEKL. CDR3 amino acids: CASSQVGRISYNEQFF. The CDR3 DNA reads TGCGCCAGCAGCCAAGTCGGGAGGATCTCCTACAATGAGCAGTTCTTC.

The CDR3 spells CASSLAEDTNTGELFF. For the CDR3, the DNA is TGTGCCAGCAGCTTAGCGGAGGATACGAACACCGGGGAGCTGTTTTTT. The V gene is TRBV5-5, the J gene TRBJ2-2; TRBD2 is a possible D gene (5 bases). The CDR3 covers 16 residues. V shed 2 bases and J shed 0 bases, with 11 bases lying between them. In germline, CDR1 is SGHKS, CDR2 YYEKEE (reference sequence).

This clone was picked up a small number of times. The rearrangement uses TRBV19 and TRBJ2-2; D is perhaps TRBD1 (5 bases). Germline loops: CDR1 LNHDA, CDR2 SQIVND (reference sequence). This CDR3 is 15 amino acids long. Trimming took 6 bases from V and 6 from J, leaving 17 bases between them. CDR3 in DNA: TGTGCCAGTAGCCCTCAGGGTATCTTATCCGGGGAGCTGTTTTTT. This encodes CASSPQGILSGELFF.

This chain links TRBV6-5 with TRBJ1-5; no definite D call. The CDR3 is 13 amino acids. From germline, CDR1 is MNHEY and CDR2 SVGAGI. V lost 2 bases, J lost 3 bases, and 5 bases lay in between. The CDR3 coding sequence is TGTGCCAGCAGTTACAGGGTCAATCAGCCCCAGCATTTT. This encodes CASSYRVNQPQHF.

The chain recombines TRBV4-3 with TRBJ2-1; the D gene is possibly TRBD1 (6 bases). From germline, CDR1 is LGHNA and CDR2 YSLEER. CDR3 length: 16 residues. V was clipped by 0 bases and J by 1 base, with 10 bases between them. The CDR3 DNA reads as TGCGCCAGCAGCCAAGATTTTGGACAGTCCTACAATGAGCAGTTCTTC. This gives the protein CASSQDFGQSYNEQFF.

The chain has TRBV6-2 or TRBV6-3 and TRBJ2-2; TRBD2 matches 9 bases. V lost 6 bases, J lost 4 bases, and 18 bases stayed unmatched. The CDR3 has 19 amino acids. In germline, CDR1 is MNHEY, CDR2 SVGEGT. The DNA for the CDR3 is TGTGCCAGCAGCCCCCTACCAGGGCCTAGCGGGGAAACCACCGGGGAGCTGTTTTTT. This codes for CASSPLPGPSGETTGELFF.

The chain employs TRBV24-1 and TRBJ2-3, with 10 bases lining up with TRBD1. The J segment lost 3 bases and the V segment lost 9 bases, leaving 5 bases of the junction unmatched. The CDR3 has 14 residues. Germline V lookup: CDR1 KGHDR, CDR2 SFDVKD. This CDR3 reads CATSTGGRTDTQYF. The CDR3 nucleotides are TGTGCCACCTCGACAGGGGGCCGTACAGATACGCAGTATTTT.

The V and J genes are TRBV5-1 and TRBJ2-3, with 8 bases identical to TRBD1. The length of the CDR3 is 14 residues. Trimming removed 2 bases from V and 4 bases from J; junction bases left unmatched: 3. Germline CDR1 and CDR2: SGHRS and YFSETQ. The CDR3: CASSFGQGPDTQYF. The CDR3 DNA reads as TGCGCCAGCAGCTTCGGACAGGGTCCAGATACGCAGTATTTT. Drawing the rest from reference TRBV5-1 and TRBJ2-3, the complete variable domain is KAGVTQTPRYLIKTRGQQVTLSCSPISGHRSVSWYQQTPGQGLQFLFEYFSETQRNKGNFPGRFSGRQFSNSRSEMNVSTLELGDSALYLCASSFGQGPDTQYFGPGTRLTVL.

This chain connects TRBV21-1 to TRBJ1-5; the table assigns TRBD1, which was not confirmed against the DNA. TRBV21-1 is a pseudogene locus. The CDR3 has 16 amino acids. CDR3 DNA sequence: TGTGCCAGCAGCAAAGTCGATGGACAGACAAATCAGCCCCAGCATTTT. Translated: CASSKVDGQTNQPQHF.

The chain couples TRBV28 to TRBJ2-3; a weak D match, TRBD2 (6 bases). This CDR3 has 15 residues. CDR1 is MDHEN and CDR2 is SYDVKM in the germline V gene. V was cut by 3 bases and J by 2 bases, with 12 bases left in between. In nucleotides, the CDR3 is TGTGCCAGCAGTTTTTCGGGGGTACCCACAGATACGCAGTATTTT. Translation gives CASSFSGVPTDTQYF.

This chain uses TRBV12-5 with TRBJ2-2; D is perhaps TRBD2 (6 bases). In germline, CDR1 is LGHNT, CDR2 FRNRAP. Trimming took 1 base from V and 7 from J, leaving 13 bases between them. The CDR3 spans 15 residues. Written as DNA, the CDR3 is TGTGCTAGTGGTTTGGGGGACTCGCTCGGCGGGGAGCTGTTTTTT. Translating gives CASGLGDSLGGELFF.

V usage is TRBV20-1 and J usage is TRBJ1-4; no clear D gene. Germline lookup yields CDR1 DFQATT and CDR2 SNEGSKA (reference sequence). The CDR3 is 12 residues long. V was shortened by 3 bases and J by 7 bases, with 9 bases between the two germline ends. CDR3 residues: CSASVGVEKLFF. Here the CDR3 DNA reads TGCAGTGCTAGTGTGGGTGTTGAAAAACTGTTTTTT.

This clone appeared a single time. The genes are TRBV6-6 and TRBJ2-5; D is uncertain. The CDR3 covers 12 residues. Germline values: CDR1 MNHNY, CDR2 SVGAGI (reference sequence). V was cut by 0 bases and J by 7 bases, with 6 bases left in between. The CDR3 DNA sequence: TGTGCCAGCAGTTACTCGACTGGGACCCAGTACTTC. It translates to CASSYSTGTQYF.

This rearrangement joins TRBV2 to TRBJ2-3; no reliable D call. Germline V lookup: CDR1 SNHLY, CDR2 FYNNEI. CDR3 length: 13 residues. V dropped 3 bases and J dropped 2 bases, with 6 bases sitting between them. The CDR3 DNA sequence: TGTGCCAGCAGTGACAGGCCCACAGATACGCAGTATTTT. Its translation: CASSDRPTDTQYF.

This clone was seen once. This chain links TRBV9 with TRBJ2-2; 10 nucleotides agree with TRBD2. The J segment lost 6 bases and the V segment lost 3 bases, leaving 17 bases of the junction unmatched. Germline V CDR1 and CDR2: SGDLS, YYNGEE. The CDR3 is 19 residues long. The CDR3 region is CASSDSQRRAGGTAGELFF. In DNA, the CDR3 is TGTGCCAGCAGCGACTCACAAAGGAGAGCGGGGGGGACGGCCGGGGAGCTGTTTTTT.

This chain connects TRBV30 to TRBJ1-2, with no clear D. Germline CDR1 GTSNPN, CDR2 SVGIG (reference sequence). V lost 3 bases, J lost 0 bases, and 8 bases lay in between. This CDR3 comprises 13 residues. As DNA, the CDR3 is TGTGCCTGGAGACCTCTTACTAACTATGGCTACACCTTC. Protein sequence: CAWRPLTNYGYTF.

V usage is TRBV5-1 and J usage is TRBJ1-4, with unresolved D. The CDR3 is 15 amino acids. Per the germline V gene, CDR1 is SGHRS and CDR2 is YFSETQ. The V end lost 4 bases, the J end lost 4 bases, and 14 bases lay between the germline ends. CDR3 residues: CASSVNVGNNEKLFF. CDR3 nucleotide sequence: TGCGCCAGCAGCGTTAATGTGGGTAATAATGAAAAACTGTTTTTT.

The chain employs TRBV5-1 and TRBJ2-3; 8 bases match TRBD1. This CDR3 has 14 amino acids. CDR1 and CDR2 from the germline V gene are SGHRS and YFSETQ. Trimming took 0 bases from V and 3 from J; bases not matched to a gene: 0. The CDR3 sequence is CASSLDRGTDTQYF. The CDR3 DNA reads as TGCGCCAGCAGCTTGGACAGGGGGACAGATACGCAGTATTTT.

This clone was counted between two and nine times. Other DNA variants within this sample encode the same CDR3. The chain combines TRBV6-5 with TRBJ2-5, with 11 bases aligning to TRBD2. This CDR3 contains 13 residues. J was trimmed by 2 bases and V by 8 bases; bases with no gene match: 1. CDR1 MNHEY and CDR2 SVGAGI come from the germline V gene. CDR3 coding DNA: TGTGCCAGCCGACTAGCGGGACAAGAGACCCAGTACTTC. Protein product: CASRLAGQETQYF.

This clone was seen only once. The V call is TRBV7-6, the J call TRBJ2-7, with 9 bases fitting TRBD2. This CDR3 has 17 amino acids. Germline V gene data show CDR1 as SGHVS and CDR2 as FNYEAQ. V shed 1 base, J shed 3 bases, and the junction held 10 bases outside the gene matches. The CDR3 DNA is TGTGCCAGCAGCTTAGACATTAGCGGGGGCCATAACTACGAGCAGTACGTC. Translated: CASSLDISGGHNYEQYV.

As DNA, the CDR3 is TGTGCCAGTAGCCGGGGGGGAATTGGTCAGCCCCAGCATTTT. Translating gives CASSRGGIGQPQHF. This chain connects TRBV19 to TRBJ1-5; maybe TRBD1 (5 bases). This CDR3 contains 14 residues. V shed 6 bases and J shed 6 bases, with 15 bases lying between them. CDR1 is LNHDA, CDR2 SQIVND, per germline (reference sequence). Full variable domain (remainder filled in from reference TRBV19 and TRBJ1-5): DGGITQSPKYLFRKEGQNVTLSCEQNLNHDAMYWYRQDPGQGLRLIYYSQIVNDFQKGDIAEGYSVSREKKESFPLTVTSAQKNPTAFYLCASSRGGIGQPQHFGDGTRLSIL.

The chain combines TRBV20-1 with TRBJ2-3; the match to TRBD1 covers 9 bases. The CDR3 extends over 15 amino acids. V shed 3 bases, J shed 2 bases, and the junction held 6 bases outside the gene matches. The germline V gene has CDR1 DFQATT and CDR2 SNEGSKA (reference sequence). CDR3 nucleotide sequence: TGCAGTGCTAGTAGCAGGGACAGGGTCACAGATACGCAGTATTTT. Amino acids: CSASSRDRVTDTQYF.

The chain recombines TRBV15 with TRBJ1-5; D is possibly TRBD1 (5 bases). The CDR3 sequence is 13 residues long. V was cut by 8 bases and J by 3 bases, with 11 bases left in between. Germline lookup yields CDR1 LNHNV and CDR2 YYDKDF (reference sequence). In nucleotides, the CDR3 is TGTGCCACCGGGGCAGGCCTCAATCAGCCCCAGCATTTT. It specifies CATGAGLNQPQHF.

The sample holds one count of this clone. The CDR3 region has the DNA TGTGCCAGCACCCCTCGCCGGACTAGCATTCCCTACAATGAGCAGTTCTTC. This encodes CASTPRRTSIPYNEQFF. The chain employs TRBV11-2 and TRBJ2-1; 8 nucleotides align to TRBD2. The V gene's germline CDR1 is SGHAT and CDR2 FQNNGV. The trim removed 7 bases at V and 2 bases at J, leaving 13 bases unmatched. The CDR3 has 17 amino acids.

The chain carries TRBV5-1 and TRBJ1-4; perhaps TRBD1 as D (6 bases). Trimming removed 0 bases from V and 6 bases from J, with 18 bases in between. The CDR3 has 17 residues. Germline CDR1 is SGHRS and CDR2 is YFSETQ. The CDR3 loop reads CASSLEVGGAQYEKLFF. The CDR3 nucleotides are TGCGCCAGCAGCTTGGAGGTGGGGGGGGCTCAATATGAAAAACTGTTTTTT.

This clone showed up just a few times. CDR3 bases: TGTGCCAGCAGCCTACGGGACAGGTCGGATTCACCCCTCCACTTT. Amino acid sequence: CASSLRDRSDSPLHF. The chain combines TRBV7-8 with TRBJ1-6; TRBD1 agrees at 8 bases. The V gene's germline CDR1 is SGHVS and CDR2 FQNEAQ. The CDR3 spans 15 residues. Unmatched junction bases numbered 8, after V lost 5 bases and J lost 8 bases.

CDR3 loop: CASSPWTANTGELFF. The CDR3 DNA follows: TGTGCCAGCTCACCATGGACTGCGAACACCGGGGAGCTGTTTTTT. The chain carries TRBV18 and TRBJ2-2; maybe TRBD2 (5 bases). The V and J ends lost 2 bases and 0 bases respectively, with 7 bases between them. The CDR3 has 15 residues. Germline CDR1 and CDR2: KGHSH and LQKENI. The full variable domain, with the rest looked up from reference TRBV18 and TRBJ2-2, is NAGVMQNPRHLVRRRGQEARLRCSPMKGHSHVYWYRQLPEEGLKFMVYLQKENIIDESGMPKERFSAEFPKEGPSILRIQQVVRGDSAAYFCASSPWTANTGELFFGEGSRLTVL.

The CDR3 DNA reads as TGTGCCAGCAGCCGCTTTCTAGCGGATGACAAACAGTTCTTC. This sequence encodes CASSRFLADDKQFF. The chain recombines TRBV7-2 with TRBJ2-1; 7 bases are a match to TRBD2. Germline loops: CDR1 SGHTA, CDR2 FQGNSA. The ends lost 5 bases at V and 13 bases at J; junction bases unmatched: 14. The CDR3 extends over 14 amino acids.

V and J are TRBV24-1 and TRBJ2-1; D is ambiguous. The CDR3 totals 12 residues. The ends were cut back, 2 bases at V and 4 bases at J, with 2 bases in the middle. Germline CDR1 and CDR2: KGHDR and SFDVKD. In DNA, the CDR3 is TGTGCCACCAGTGATTCGTACAATGAGCAGTTCTTC. As protein: CATSDSYNEQFF.

The gene calls are TRBV10-3 and TRBJ1-6, with a tentative D call TRBD1 (5 bases). CDR3 length equals 15 residues. The V end lost 0 bases, the J end lost 7 bases, and 10 bases lay between the germline ends. Germline CDR1 and CDR2: ENHRY and SYGVKD. The CDR3 DNA sequence: TGTGCCATCAGTGAGTCGTCCGGGGGGAATTCACCCCTCCACTTT. Translating gives CAISESSGGNSPLHF.

The genes are TRBV6-5 and TRBJ1-1, with D possibly being TRBD1 (5 bases). This CDR3 has 14 amino acids. Germline V gene data show CDR1 as MNHEY and CDR2 as SVGAGI. V lost 6 bases, J lost 5 bases, and 16 bases lay in between. CDR3 sequence: CASRTDISLTEAFF. CDR3 in DNA: TGTGCCAGCAGAACGGACATCTCATTGACTGAAGCTTTCTTT.

CDR3 protein: CASRRTGTSTDTQYF. Written as DNA, the CDR3 is TGTGCCAGCCGAAGGACGGGAACTAGCACAGATACGCAGTATTTT. The gene calls are TRBV19 and TRBJ2-3, with D possibly being TRBD2 (5 bases). Trimming took 9 bases from V and 0 from J, leaving 16 bases between them. The length of the CDR3 is 15 residues. Germline CDR1 LNHDA, CDR2 SQIVND (reference sequence).